These 26 T cell receptor beta chains were sequenced from one sample in a study of T cell repertoires in cytomegalovirus infection. TCRdb re-called the reads through MiXCR, storing one row per CDR3 protein. The sample contains over 45,000 distinct CDR3 sequences, roughly 20% of which appear only once. These TCRs' antigens remain unknown. This specimen was CD8+ T cells from cultured PBMCs, taken from culture after CMV antigen stimulation. These receptors were obtained from a human donor in good health (CMV status not recorded). Some clones in this sample may be carry-over from other donors' samples.

The chain couples TRBV7-2 to TRBJ2-5; the match to TRBD2 covers 13 bases. V trimming: 5 bases; J trimming: 1 base; junction bases outside the gene matches: 4. The CDR3 spans 16 residues. CDR1 SGHTA and CDR2 FQGNSA come from the germline V gene. The CDR3 reads CASSKGLAGVQETQYF. Here the CDR3 DNA reads TGTGCCAGCAGCAAAGGACTAGCGGGAGTCCAAGAGACCCAGTACTTC.

The chain links TRBV7-8 to TRBJ2-7; D remains unclear. Per germline, CDR1 SGHVS and CDR2 FQNEAQ. Trimming shortened V by 0 bases and J by 2 bases, and 8 bases separated the two germline ends. The length of the CDR3 is 14 residues. CDR3 region: CASSLAGRAYEQYF. CDR3 bases: TGTGCCAGCAGCTTAGCGGGTAGAGCCTACGAGCAGTACTTC.

This clonotype has just a few counts. This sequence joins TRBV7-2 and TRBJ1-3; maybe TRBD1 (5 bases). CDR3 length: 16 residues. Trimming removed 1 base at V and 1 base at J, with 11 bases between. The germline V gene encodes CDR1 SGHTA and CDR2 FQGNSA. In nucleotides, the CDR3 is TGTGCCAGCAGCTTAGGGGGTGGGGGTTCTGGAAACACCATATATTTT. This encodes CASSLGGGGSGNTIYF.

This clonotype was seen a handful of times. The chain links TRBV28 to TRBJ1-2; no reliable D call. The length of the CDR3 is 17 residues. Trimming left V 4 bases short and J 8 bases short, with 26 bases between. Germline values: CDR1 MDHEN, CDR2 SYDVKM. The CDR3 DNA reads as TGTGCCAGCAGTTCCGCTTTAATCCGACATGGTTTTATCGGCTACACCTTC. Translated, it gives CASSSALIRHGFIGYTF.

This clonotype was seen more than once but under ten times. The V call is TRBV7-9, the J call TRBJ1-1, with D perhaps TRBD1 (5 bases). V shed 11 bases and J shed 2 bases, with 18 bases lying between them. The CDR3 has 14 residues. The germline gives CDR1 SEHNR, CDR2 FQNEAQ (reference sequence). The CDR3 is CAGETAKLNTEAFF. In DNA, the CDR3 is TGTGCCGGGGAGACAGCCAAACTTAACACTGAAGCTTTCTTT.

The V call is TRBV7-3, the J call TRBJ2-3, with 8 positions matching TRBD2. The CDR3 runs 19 residues. CDR1 is SGHTA, CDR2 FQGTGA, per germline. The ends lost 0 bases at V and 0 bases at J; junction bases unmatched: 11. CDR3 loop: CASSLTGQRGFPSTDTQYF. CDR3 coding DNA: TGTGCCAGCAGCTTAACGGGCCAGCGGGGGTTTCCTAGCACAGATACGCAGTATTTT.

This clonotype was detected a few times. The chain uses TRBV6-2 or TRBV6-3 and TRBJ2-1, with D possibly matching TRBD2 (6 bases). There are 14 residues in the CDR3. Germline assignment: CDR1 MNHEY and CDR2 SVGEGT. Trimming shortened V by 6 bases and J by 10 bases, and 19 bases separated the two germline ends. CDR3 in DNA: TGTGCCAGCAGCGCCGGGACTGGGGCGGGGGAGCAGTTCTTC. Protein sequence: CASSAGTGAGEQFF.

This clonotype was observed a few times. V is TRBV11-2 and J is TRBJ2-2; the D gene is possibly TRBD1 (7 bases). The CDR3 is made up of 14 amino acids. Trimming pared 8 bases from V and 5 bases from J, leaving 15 bases between. The germline V gene has CDR1 SGHAT and CDR2 FQNNGV. The CDR3 spells CASQQGGRTGELFF. DNA for the CDR3: TGTGCCAGCCAGCAGGGGGGAAGAACCGGGGAGCTGTTTTTT.

Many counts were recorded for this clonotype. The chain has TRBV28 and TRBJ1-2; no firm D call. Germline values: CDR1 MDHEN, CDR2 SYDVKM. Between the trimmed V and J ends, which lost 6 bases and 8 bases, there was a span of 22 bases. The CDR3 contains 15 residues. The CDR3 loop is CASSPHDVGVVGYTF. DNA of the CDR3: TGTGCCAGCAGCCCCCACGATGTGGGTGTGGTCGGCTACACCTTC.

This clonotype was picked up a small number of times. The gene calls are TRBV11-2 and TRBJ2-7; weak D call: TRBD2 (5 bases). V lost 3 bases and J lost 0, with 6 bases in between. The V gene's germline CDR1 is SGHAT and CDR2 FQNNGV. The CDR3 extends over 13 amino acids. Written as DNA, the CDR3 is TGTGCCAGCAGCTTCGGGGACTCCTACGAGCAGTACTTC. Residues: CASSFGDSYEQYF.

The chain couples TRBV4-1 to TRBJ1-6; D might be TRBD1 (6 bases). The CDR3 is 14 amino acids. The V and J ends lost 3 bases and 12 bases respectively, with 15 bases between them. The V gene's germline CDR1 is MGHRA and CDR2 YSYEKL. The CDR3 DNA is TGCGCCAGCAGCCAGCCCCTGGCGGGACAACCCCTCCACTTT. Its protein product is CASSQPLAGQPLHF.

The chain is built from TRBV7-6 and TRBJ1-4, with TRBD1 as a possible D gene (5 bases). Germline V gene data show CDR1 as SGHVS and CDR2 as FNYEAQ. The CDR3 length is 15 residues. V shed 2 bases and J shed 3 bases, with 10 bases lying between them. The CDR3, as DNA: TGTGCCAGCAGCTTAAATCAGGGTGCTAATGAAAAACTGTTTTTT. Translation gives CASSLNQGANEKLFF. Supplemented by reference TRBV7-6 and TRBJ1-4, the full variable domain reads GAGVSQSPRYKVTKRGQDVALRCDPISGHVSLYWYRQALGQGPEFLTYFNYEAQQDKSGLPNDRFSAERPEGSISTLTIQRTEQRDSAMYRCASSLNQGANEKLFFGSGTQLSVL.

The rearrangement uses TRBV29-1 and TRBJ2-6, with TRBD1 as a possible D gene (5 bases). The CDR3 runs to 14 residues. Germline CDR1 and CDR2: SQVTM and ANQGSEA. Trimming left V 6 bases short and J 0 bases short, with 9 bases between. The CDR3 bases are TGCAGCGTAAAACAGGCCTCTGGGGCCAACGTCCTGACTTTC. This gives the protein CSVKQASGANVLTF.

The chain employs TRBV27 and TRBJ2-1, with TRBD2 identical over 14 bases. The CDR3 is 15 residues long. Germline values: CDR1 MNHEY, CDR2 SMNVEV (reference sequence). The ends lost 3 bases at V and 8 bases at J; junction bases unmatched: 3. The CDR3 is CASSFGTSGSDEQFF. CDR3 in DNA: TGTGCCAGCAGTTTTGGGACTAGCGGGAGCGATGAGCAGTTCTTC.

This clonotype showed up just a few times. The J gene is TRBJ2-1, the V gene TRBV7-6; D may be TRBD1 or TRBD2 (5 bases each). Per germline, CDR1 SGHVS and CDR2 FNYEAQ. This CDR3 is 16 amino acids long. Trimming took 3 bases from V and 2 from J, leaving 14 bases between them. The CDR3 region has the DNA TGTGCCAGCAGCTTCCTCGAGGGGAGAACCTACAATGAGCAGTTCTTC. It is translated as CASSFLEGRTYNEQFF.

There are a few counts of this clonotype. An end of the junction differs from the germline gene, which may be a read error. This chain joins TRBV7-8 and TRBJ1-1; TRBD1 is a possible D gene (6 bases). Germline V gives CDR1 SGHVS, CDR2 FQNEAQ. This CDR3 is built from 17 residues. Here the CDR3 DNA reads TGTGCCAGCAGCTTAGCGGTAACAGGGTATACCAAGAGTGAAACTTTCTTT. Its protein is CASSLAVTGYTKSETFF.

The sample holds a few counts of this clonotype. V is TRBV15 and J is TRBJ2-7; D might be TRBD1 (6 bases). V lost 3 bases to trimming and J lost 6 bases, with 12 bases between them. The CDR3 totals 13 residues. Germline V gene data show CDR1 as LNHNV and CDR2 as YYDKDF (reference sequence). The CDR3: CATSRLTGTEQYF. As DNA, the CDR3 is TGTGCCACCAGCAGGTTGACAGGCACCGAGCAGTACTTC. The full variable domain, completed using reference TRBV15 and TRBJ2-7, is DAMVIQNPRYQVTQFGKPVTLSCSQTLNHNVMYWYQQKSSQAPKLLFHYYDKDFNNEADTPDNFQSRRPNTSFCFLDIRSPGLGDTAMYLCATSRLTGTEQYFGPGTRLTVT.

Judged by abundance, this clonotype is medium-sized. The chain couples TRBV7-4 to TRBJ2-7; TRBD1 agrees at 8 bases. Germline loops: CDR1 SGHVT, CDR2 SQSDAQ. The ends lost 5 bases at V and 0 bases at J; junction bases unmatched: 9. This CDR3 is 16 amino acids long. This CDR3 is CASSPGQGGSSYEQYF. DNA of the CDR3: TGTGCCAGCAGCCCAGGACAGGGTGGAAGCTCCTACGAGCAGTACTTC.

The chain links TRBV12-3 or TRBV12-4 to TRBJ2-1; 11 positions match TRBD2. CDR3 length: 16 residues. V was clipped by 3 bases and J by 4 bases; unmatched bases: 5. The CDR3 DNA sequence: TGTGCCAGCAGTTTCATTTTAGCGGGGGGGTACAATGAGCAGTTCTTC. This encodes CASSFILAGGYNEQFF.

This clonotype was seen a few times. The chain recombines TRBV7-9 with TRBJ1-4; the D is unclear. This CDR3 is built from 15 residues. The germline V gene has CDR1 SEHNR and CDR2 FQNEAQ (reference sequence). V lost 0 bases and J 7 bases, leaving 12 bases between the germline ends. CDR3 residues: CASSLATGIGEKLFF. DNA of the CDR3: TGTGCCAGCAGCTTAGCGACGGGGATAGGTGAAAAACTGTTTTTT.

The table lists this clonotype with a few counts. The chain has TRBV6-2 or TRBV6-3 and TRBJ2-3; D is uncertain. This CDR3 has 14 amino acids. Trimming shortened V by 0 bases and J by 4 bases, and 8 bases separated the two germline ends. Germline V lookup: CDR1 MNHEY, CDR2 SVGEGT. CDR3 residues: CASSYSSTADTQYF. The DNA for the CDR3 is TGTGCCAGCAGTTACTCGAGTACGGCAGATACGCAGTATTTT.

This clonotype has only a few counts. The V gene is TRBV14, the J gene TRBJ2-7; perhaps TRBD1 as D (6 bases). V lost 5 bases and J 2 bases, leaving 13 bases between the germline ends. Germline assignment: CDR1 SGHDN and CDR2 FVKESK. This CDR3 has 14 residues. CDR3 coding DNA: TGTGCCAGCAGCGGACTTACAGGGACCTACGAGCAGTACTTC. Amino acids: CASSGLTGTYEQYF.

This clonotype was recorded a few times. This sequence joins TRBV6-6 and TRBJ1-2; no reliable D call. Trimming left V 3 bases short and J 4 bases short, with 3 bases between. Germline CDR1 reads MNHNY; CDR2 reads SVGAGI (reference sequence). The CDR3 covers 11 residues. The CDR3 spells CASSYAYGYTF. Written as DNA, the CDR3 is TGTGCCAGCAGTTATGCCTATGGCTACACCTTC.

The chain couples TRBV7-2 to TRBJ2-7, with D possibly being TRBD2 (7 bases). The V gene lost 8 bases and the J gene lost 1 base, with 15 bases spanning the gap. In germline, CDR1 is SGHTA, CDR2 FQGNSA. The CDR3 has 14 residues. The DNA of the CDR3 is TGTGCCAGCGGGGGGGGCCCGAGTTCCTACGAGCAGTACTTC. The encoded protein is CASGGGPSSYEQYF.

This clonotype occurred many times. J is TRBJ2-7 and V is TRBV7-2; possible D gene TRBD1, 6 bases. V gave up 4 bases and J gave up 3 bases, with 19 bases separating them. The germline V gene has CDR1 SGHTA and CDR2 FQGNSA. The CDR3 loop spans 16 amino acids. CDR3 sequence reads: CASSSSGTKARYEQYF. The CDR3 DNA sequence: TGTGCCAGCAGCTCCTCCGGGACAAAAGCTCGCTACGAGCAGTACTTC.

By frequency in the sample, this clonotype is medium-sized. J is TRBJ1-1 and V is TRBV27, with D perhaps matching TRBD1 (5 bases). The CDR3 has 12 residues. Germline V lookup: CDR1 MNHEY, CDR2 SMNVEV (reference sequence). The germline V and J ends were trimmed by 6 bases and 5 bases, with 10 bases remaining between them. CDR3 DNA sequence: TGTGCCAGCAGGCAGGGAGGTACTGAAGCTTTCTTT. Its translation is CASRQGGTEAFF.